The 30 T cell receptor beta chains below all came from one sample that was sequenced in a study of molecular identifiers for immune sequencing clone quantification. TCRdb fed the PCR reads into MiXCR, producing one record per CDR3 protein. The sample has about 12,000 distinct CDR3 sequences; less than 20% are singletons. Sequencing was performed on naive CD8+ T cells from blood, with Jurkat cell RNA spiked in. This sample's subset: FACS-sorted CD8+CD4-CCR7+CD45RA+ naive T cells. These receptors all come from a human donor in good health. Some libraries in this study had Jurkat cell RNA spiked in.

On this clonotype: Just one base apart from a much larger clone, this may be a read error. The V and J genes are TRBV2 and TRBJ2-3, with D perhaps given as TRBD1 or TRBD2 (5 bases each). The germline CDR1 and CDR2 sequences are SNHLY and FYNNEI. The CDR3 length is 14 residues. The CDR3, as DNA: TGTGCCAGCGGTGAAGAGGGGCCCACAGATACGCAGTATTTT. This gives the protein CASGEEGPTDTQYF.

The rearrangement uses TRBV27 and TRBJ1-1; D gene uncertain. Germline V CDR1 and CDR2: MNHEY, SMNVEV (reference sequence). This CDR3 is 13 amino acids long. Trimming shortened V by 6 bases and J by 1 base, and 9 bases separated the two germline ends. The CDR3 DNA reads TGTGCCAGCAGCAGAAGCGGGAACACTGAAGCTTTCTTT. Translating gives CASSRSGNTEAFF.

Sample share makes this clonotype medium-sized. J is TRBJ2-7 and V is TRBV19; 9 nucleotides line up with TRBD1. V lost 5 bases, J lost 3 bases, and 5 bases stayed unmatched. The CDR3 length is 14 residues. Germline V gene lookup returns CDR1 LNHDA and CDR2 SQIVND (reference sequence). The CDR3 loop is CASSPGQGGYEQYF. The CDR3 DNA sequence: TGTGCCAGTAGTCCGGGACAGGGCGGCTACGAGCAGTACTTC.

This clonotype was counted ten times or more. The chain couples TRBV20-1 to TRBJ2-7, with 11 bases matching TRBD2. Germline CDR1 is DFQATT and CDR2 is SNEGSKA (reference sequence). V lost 6 bases and J lost 3; bases outside the gene matches: 16. This CDR3 is built from 17 residues. CDR3 DNA sequence: TGCAGTGCCTCCGGGACTAGCGGAGATTGGAATTACTACGAGCAGTACTTC. Its translation is CSASGTSGDWNYYEQYF.

This clonotype showed up just once. The junction shows a germline mismatch at one end, possibly a read error. This chain connects TRBV12-3 or TRBV12-4 to TRBJ2-7; 10 nucleotides line up with TRBD1. The length of the CDR3 is 12 residues. The CDR3 loop reads CASRGTGVERYF. The CDR3 region has the DNA TGTGCCAGCAGGGGGACAGGGGTCGAGCGGTACTTC.

With respect to this clonotype: A single base separates this from a much larger clone, so it may be a read error. Lacking the conserved final phenylalanine or tryptophan, this CDR3 likely reflects a read error. The gene calls are TRBV28 and TRBJ2-7; D gene unclear. Trimming took 4 bases from V and 3 from J, leaving 10 bases between them. Germline V gene sequence: CDR1 MDHEN, CDR2 SYDVKM. The CDR3 consists of 13 residues. The CDR3 region is CASSSRSSYEQYS. In DNA, the CDR3 is TGTGCCAGCAGTTCCAGATCAAGCTACGAGCAGTACTCC.

This clonotype came up many times. V and J are TRBV19 and TRBJ2-5, with unresolved D. Germline V CDR1 and CDR2: LNHDA, SQIVND (reference sequence). Trimming removed 2 bases from V and 4 bases from J, with 14 bases in between. The length of the CDR3 is 15 residues. In DNA form, the CDR3 reads TGTGCCAGTAGTATATCACATCCTCCGGGAGAGACCCAGTACTTC. It encodes CASSISHPPGETQYF.

Comments on this clonotype: This may arise from a read error, as a much more abundant clone is one base away. In this CDR3 the conserved last residue, phenylalanine or tryptophan, is missing, so a read error is likely. The chain links TRBV9 to TRBJ2-3; 9 bases are a match to TRBD2. Trimming removed 6 bases from V and 3 bases from J; junction bases left unmatched: 11. Per the germline V gene, CDR1 is SGDLS and CDR2 is YYNGEE. This CDR3 region has 16 residues. The CDR3: CASTPTAGGLTDTQYL. The CDR3 nucleotides are TGTGCCAGCACCCCTACTGCGGGAGGGTTGACAGATACGCAGTATCTT.

This clonotype has ten or more counts. The chain employs TRBV30 and TRBJ2-7, with 8 bases matching TRBD2. From germline, CDR1 is GTSNPN and CDR2 SVGIG (reference sequence). This CDR3 region has 14 residues. In nucleotides, the CDR3 is TGTGCTTGCGAAGAGGGCGGGAGGATCTACGAGCAGTACTTC. This codes for CACEEGGRIYEQYF.

The sample holds a few counts of this clonotype. This may be a read error, as it is one base from a much larger clone. The gene calls are TRBV30 and TRBJ2-6; D unresolved. Germline lookup yields CDR1 GTSNPN and CDR2 SVGIG (reference sequence). The CDR3 spans 14 residues. Trimming pared 3 bases from V and 2 bases from J, leaving 8 bases between. For the CDR3, the DNA is TGTGCCTGGAGACGCATCCCTGGGGCCAACGTCCTGACTTTC. Translating it yields CAWRRIPGANVLTF.

By share, this clonotype counts as medium-sized (0.01 to 0.1%). The CDR3 is CSVRWGQGENGELFF. The CDR3 DNA is TGCAGCGTCCGCTGGGGACAGGGGGAGAACGGGGAGCTGTTTTTT. The chain is built from TRBV29-1 and TRBJ2-2; 11 bases agree with TRBD1. Germline CDR1 is SQVTM and CDR2 is ANQGSEA. There are 15 residues in the CDR3. J lost 7 bases, V lost 6 bases, and 10 bases had no gene match.

This clonotype is labeled medium-sized. The chain links TRBV20-1 to TRBJ1-1; TRBD1 is a possible D gene (5 bases). Trimming took off 1 base at V and 4 bases at J, with 10 bases between the two ends. Germline V gene lookup returns CDR1 DFQATT and CDR2 SNEGSKA (reference sequence). The CDR3 loop spans 13 amino acids. CDR3 residues: CSARGLGGTEAFF. The CDR3 DNA follows: TGCAGTGCTAGAGGGCTTGGGGGCACTGAAGCTTTCTTT.

In its sample, this clonotype is medium-sized. The V and J genes are TRBV7-2 and TRBJ1-4; D gene uncertain. The germline gives CDR1 SGHTA, CDR2 FQGNSA. Trimming stripped 1 base from V and 0 bases from J, with 9 bases between. CDR3 length: 16 amino acids. The CDR3 nucleotides are TGTGCCAGCAGCTTAGGGACCCGTCCAACTAATGAAAAACTGTTTTTT. It codes for CASSLGTRPTNEKLFF. Looking up the rest from reference TRBV7-2 and TRBJ1-4 gives the full variable domain: GAGVSQSPSNKVTEKGKDVELRCDPISGHTALYWYRQSLGQGLEFLIYFQGNSAPDKSGLPSDRFSAERTGGSVSTLTIQRTQQEDSAVYLCASSLGTRPTNEKLFFGSGTQLSVL.

Comment on this clonotype: One base away lies a much larger clone, so this may be a sequencing read error. This chain uses TRBV4-1 with TRBJ2-3; D ambiguous. The germline V and J ends were trimmed by 3 bases and 2 bases, with 9 bases remaining between them. From germline, CDR1 is MGHRA and CDR2 YSYEKL. The CDR3 sequence is 14 residues long. The DNA for the CDR3 is TGCGCCAGCAGCCAGGTAGGGAACACAGATACGCAGTATTTT. Amino acid sequence: CASSQVGNTDTQYF.

This clonotype was seen at least ten times. The V call is TRBV7-9, the J call TRBJ1-1; D is perhaps TRBD1 (6 bases). V lost 4 bases and J lost 4, with 16 bases in between. The germline V gene encodes CDR1 SEHNR and CDR2 FQNEAQ (reference sequence). CDR3 length: 15 residues. For the CDR3, the DNA is TGTGCCAGCAGCTCCCAGGGGAGGGAGGGCACTGAAGCTTTCTTT. It yields the protein CASSSQGREGTEAFF.

This clonotype is medium-sized (0.01 to 0.1%). V gene TRBV27 combines with J gene TRBJ2-7; D not certain. The V end was cut by 4 bases, the J end by 2 bases, with 9 bases between. This CDR3 is built from 13 residues. Germline CDR1 reads MNHEY; CDR2 reads SMNVEV (reference sequence). CDR3 sequence (DNA): TGTGCCAGCAGTTCCAGCCCCCCCTACGAGCAGTACTTC. This gives the protein CASSSSPPYEQYF.

This clonotype was recorded many times. The chain joins TRBV9 to TRBJ2-7; D is perhaps TRBD2 (5 bases). The CDR3 totals 12 residues. Trimming removed 6 bases at V and 7 bases at J, with 14 bases between. Germline lookup yields CDR1 SGDLS and CDR2 YYNGEE. Here the CDR3 reads CASNAGLGEQYF. The CDR3 DNA sequence: TGTGCCAGCAACGCGGGTCTGGGTGAGCAGTACTTC.

This clonotype was recorded many times. The chain combines TRBV23-1 with TRBJ2-1; 10 bases are shared with TRBD2. TRBV23-1 is filed as an ORF, its function uncertain. Trimming took 3 bases from V and 7 from J; bases not matched to a gene: 27. The CDR3 has 22 amino acids. CDR3 loop: CASSHNPVQESSGRCTWNEQFF. The CDR3 region has the DNA TGCGCCAGCAGTCACAATCCAGTACAAGAGTCTAGCGGGAGATGTACTTGGAATGAGCAGTTCTTC.

This clonotype was seen repeatedly, ten times or more. CDR3 bases: TGTGCCAGCAGTTTATCCGGGGGCAGGCAAGAGACCCAGTACTTC. It codes for CASSLSGGRQETQYF. The chain uses TRBV27 and TRBJ2-5, with D possibly called TRBD1 or TRBD2 (6 bases each). The V and J ends lost 0 bases and 2 bases respectively, with 10 bases between them. The CDR3 runs to 15 residues. Germline values: CDR1 MNHEY, CDR2 SMNVEV (reference sequence).

This clonotype appeared many times. The J gene is TRBJ2-2, the V gene TRBV4-1; TRBD1 is a possible D gene (5 bases). The length of the CDR3 is 18 residues. The ends were cut back, 2 bases at V and 0 bases at J, with 16 bases in the middle. Germline-derived CDR1 and CDR2 are MGHRA and YSYEKL. The chain's CDR3 is CASSQYTQGRANTGELFF. In nucleotides, the CDR3 is TGCGCCAGCAGCCAATATACCCAGGGCAGGGCGAACACCGGGGAGCTGTTTTTT.

CDR3 in amino acids: CATSDPGALACSNQPQHF. Here the CDR3 DNA reads TGTGCCACCAGTGATCCGGGGGCACTCGCTTGTAGCAATCAGCCCCAGCATTTT. The chain employs TRBV19 and TRBJ1-5; the D gene is possibly TRBD1 (6 bases). Trimming removed 10 bases at V and 0 bases at J, with 25 bases between. Germline CDR1 and CDR2: LNHDA and SQIVND (reference sequence). CDR3 size: 18 residues.

This clonotype has ten or more counts. This chain uses TRBV4-1 with TRBJ1-1; D possibly corresponds to TRBD1 (5 bases). Germline V CDR1 and CDR2: MGHRA, YSYEKL. V gave up 0 bases and J gave up 7 bases, with 9 bases separating them. CDR3 length: 13 residues. The CDR3, as DNA: TGCGCCAGCAGCCAAGAAGGGACCGATGAAGCTTTCTTT. It yields the protein CASSQEGTDEAFF.

This clonotype was seen only a few times. The CDR3: CASSYVAGEFYEQYF. DNA of the CDR3: TGTGCCAGCAGTTACGTCGCGGGAGAATTCTACGAGCAGTACTTC. The chain recombines TRBV6-5 with TRBJ2-7; TRBD2 aligns across 7 bases. This CDR3 comprises 15 residues. V dropped 2 bases and J dropped 3; count of bases not matched to a gene: 7. Germline CDR1 and CDR2: MNHEY and SVGAGI.

Relative to its sample, this clonotype is medium-sized. The chain uses TRBV20-1 and TRBJ2-1; 8 nucleotides line up with TRBD1. The CDR3 runs 15 residues. Trimming removed 3 bases from V and 3 bases from J; junction bases left unmatched: 7. CDR1 is DFQATT, CDR2 SNEGSKA, per germline (reference sequence). The DNA for the CDR3 is TGCAGTGCTAGTTCGGCCGGACAGGGCTACAATGAGCAGTTCTTC. Amino acid sequence: CSASSAGQGYNEQFF.

This sequence joins TRBV5-4 and TRBJ2-7, with D hard to call. Germline V gene data show CDR1 as SGHNT and CDR2 as YYREEE (reference sequence). The length of the CDR3 is 13 residues. V was pared by 3 bases and J by 1 base, with 8 bases between. CDR3 residues: CASSWAQSYEQYF. The DNA for the CDR3 is TGTGCCAGCAGCTGGGCCCAGTCCTACGAGCAGTACTTC.

This clonotype was counted ten times or more. The chain employs TRBV20-1 and TRBJ2-3; the D gene is possibly TRBD2 (6 bases). Germline CDR1 is DFQATT and CDR2 is SNEGSKA (reference sequence). V dropped 0 bases and J dropped 2 bases, with 18 bases sitting between them. The CDR3 extends over 17 amino acids. The CDR3 DNA reads as TGCAGTGCTAGAGACCTCACGGGGGAGCGGTCCACAGATACGCAGTATTTT. Encoded protein: CSARDLTGERSTDTQYF.

As to this clonotype: With a much larger clone just one base away, this may be a read error. V usage is TRBV15 and J usage is TRBJ2-1; 9 nucleotides agree with TRBD2. Losses at the gene ends were 8 bases for V and 12 bases for J; bases not matched to a gene: 8. CDR1 is LNHNV, CDR2 YYDKDF, per germline (reference sequence). The CDR3 is 12 amino acids. CDR3 protein: CATGQREDGQFF. CDR3 coding DNA: TGTGCCACCGGGCAGCGGGAGGATGGGCAGTTCTTC.

This chain uses TRBV4-1 with TRBJ1-5, with D hard to call. The length of the CDR3 is 14 residues. With 4 bases removed from V and 5 bases from J, the gap between germline ends came to 12 bases. Germline V gene lookup returns CDR1 MGHRA and CDR2 YSYEKL. The CDR3 here is CASSPQEGYQPQHF. The CDR3 region has the DNA TGCGCCAGCAGCCCTCAAGAGGGATATCAGCCCCAGCATTTT.

There are a few counts of this clonotype. This may arise from a read error, as a much more abundant clone is one base away. This chain joins TRBV6-2 or TRBV6-3 and TRBJ1-5, with 7 nucleotides matching TRBD1. The germline V gene has CDR1 MNHEY and CDR2 SVGEGT. The CDR3 totals 18 residues. Here the CDR3 reads CANSYSSEGAQVFQPQHF. The CDR3 DNA follows: TGTGCCAACAGTTACTCGAGTGAGGGGGCGCAAGTTTTCCAGCCCCAGCATTTT.

This clonotype was recorded many times. This chain links TRBV13 with TRBJ2-7; TRBD2 aligns across 8 bases. Germline loops: CDR1 PRHDT, CDR2 FYEKMQ (reference sequence). The CDR3 totals 11 residues. With 5 bases clipped from V and 12 bases from J, the junction kept 6 bases outside the gene matches. The CDR3 spells CASSLGGALYF. The CDR3 region has the DNA TGTGCCAGCAGCCTCGGGGGGGCACTGTACTTC. Based on the CDR3 plus reference TRBV13 and TRBJ2-7, the full variable domain is AAGVIQSPRHLIKEKRETATLKCYPIPRHDTVYWYQQGPGQDPQFLISFYEKMQSDKGSIPDRFSAQQFSDYHSELNMSSLELGDSALYFCASSLGGALYFGPGTRLTVT.